These 2 T cell receptor beta chains share one sample of origin, sequenced in a study of control samples from healthy donors and cancer patients. Using immunoSEQ multiplex PCR, the repertoire was profiled, and TCRdb retains in-frame clones only, with some absent. The sample lists 8,500 to 11,000 clones; roughly 91% were seen once. Sequenced: PBMCs. These receptor sequences come from a man aged 55-75 years with colorectal cancer.

This clone is a singleton in its sample. This rearrangement joins TRBV6-5 to TRBJ1-3; TRBD1 aligns across 7 bases. Unmatched junction bases numbered 7, after V lost 4 bases and J lost 4 bases. Germline CDR1 reads MNHEY; CDR2 reads SVGAGI. The CDR3 runs 15 residues. The CDR3 coding sequence is TGTGCCAGCAGTTCCCTAACAGGGGCGGGAAACACCATATATTTT. It codes for CASSSLTGAGNTIYF.

CDR3 protein: CASSFLYDRRNTEAFF. DNA for the CDR3: TGTGCCAGCAGCTTCCTTTATGACAGAAGAAACACTGAAGCTTTCTTT. The J gene is TRBJ1-1, the V gene TRBV7-8; a possible D gene is TRBD1 (5 bases). CDR1 and CDR2 from the germline V gene are SGHVS and FQNEAQ. The length of the CDR3 is 16 residues. Trimming stripped 3 bases from V and 2 bases from J, with 16 bases between.